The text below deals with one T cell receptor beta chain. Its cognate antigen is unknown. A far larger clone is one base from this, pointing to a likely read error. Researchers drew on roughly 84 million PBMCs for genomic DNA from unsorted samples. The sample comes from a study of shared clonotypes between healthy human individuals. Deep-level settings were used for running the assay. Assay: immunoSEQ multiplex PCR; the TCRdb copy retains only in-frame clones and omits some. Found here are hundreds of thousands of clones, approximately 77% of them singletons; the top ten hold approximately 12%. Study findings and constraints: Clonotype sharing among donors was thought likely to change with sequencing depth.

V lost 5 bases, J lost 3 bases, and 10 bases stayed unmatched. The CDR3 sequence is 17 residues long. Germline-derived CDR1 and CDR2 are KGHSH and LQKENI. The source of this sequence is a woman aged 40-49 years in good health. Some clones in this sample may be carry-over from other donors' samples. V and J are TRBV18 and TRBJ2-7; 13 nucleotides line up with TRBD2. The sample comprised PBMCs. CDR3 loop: CASSSTGTSGMRYEQYF. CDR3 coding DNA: TGTGCCAGCTCATCAACCGGGACTAGCGGGATGCGCTACGAGCAGTACTTC. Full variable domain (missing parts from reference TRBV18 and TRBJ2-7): NAGVMQNPRHLVRRRGQEARLRCSPMKGHSHVYWYRQLPEEGLKFMVYLQKENIIDESGMPKERFSAEFPKEGPSILRIQQVVRGDSAAYFCASSSTGTSGMRYEQYFGPGTRLTVT.